The present T cell receptor (beta chain) was sequenced within a study of blood T cells in healthy people across ages. For the second PCR, which ran for about 6 to 11 cycles, a sample-barcoded 5' primer and a J-beta primer mix were used. TCRdb called the 5' RACE reads again in MiXCR, with one record for every CDR3 protein. Seen here are about a million distinct CDR3 sequences, around two fifths observed once, and the top ten hold roughly 13%. The CDR3 sequence is 16 residues long. The germline CDR1 and CDR2 sequences are DFQATT and SNEGSKA (reference sequence). With V trimmed by 0 bases and J by 2 bases, 9 bases remained unmatched. This clonotype was seen at least ten times.

J is TRBJ2-5 and V is TRBV20-1; TRBD2 matches 7 bases. Sequenced input: blood. The clonotype was recovered from a man between 18 and 29 years old in good health. CDR3 in amino acids: CSARDRKRGLQETQYF. The CDR3 region has the DNA TGCAGTGCTAGAGATAGAAAGCGGGGCCTTCAAGAGACCCAGTACTTC.